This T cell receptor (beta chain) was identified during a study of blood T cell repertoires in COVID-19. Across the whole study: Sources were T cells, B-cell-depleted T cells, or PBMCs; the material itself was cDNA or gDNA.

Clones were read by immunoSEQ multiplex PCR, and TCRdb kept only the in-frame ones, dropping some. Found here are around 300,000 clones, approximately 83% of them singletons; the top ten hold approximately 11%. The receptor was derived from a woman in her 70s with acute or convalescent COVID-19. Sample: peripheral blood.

CDR3 region: CASSLLPPGQGQAKNIQYF. CDR3 sequence (DNA): TGTGCCAGCAGCCTACTACCGCCGGGACAGGGTCAAGCCAAAAACATTCAGTACTTC. The J gene is TRBJ2-4, the V gene TRBV3-1 (or the pseudogene TRBV3-2), with 9 bases that match TRBD1. The trim removed 4 bases at V and 0 bases at J, leaving 13 bases unmatched. The CDR3 covers 19 residues. Per germline, CDR1 LGHDT and CDR2 YNNKEL (reference sequence).